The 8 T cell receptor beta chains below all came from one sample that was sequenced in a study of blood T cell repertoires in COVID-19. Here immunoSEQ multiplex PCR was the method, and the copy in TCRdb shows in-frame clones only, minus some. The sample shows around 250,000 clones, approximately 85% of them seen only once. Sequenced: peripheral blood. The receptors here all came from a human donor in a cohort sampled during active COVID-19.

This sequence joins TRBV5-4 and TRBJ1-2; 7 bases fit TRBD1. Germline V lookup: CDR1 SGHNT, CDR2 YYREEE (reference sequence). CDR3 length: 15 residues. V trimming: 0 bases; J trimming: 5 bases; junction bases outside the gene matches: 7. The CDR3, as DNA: TGTGCCAGCAGCTTGGTAGGGGGCTTACTGTATGGCTACACCTTC. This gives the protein CASSLVGGLLYGYTF. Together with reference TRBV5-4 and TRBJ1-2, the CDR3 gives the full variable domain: ETGVTQSPTHLIKTRGQQVTLRCSSQSGHNTVSWYQQALGQGPQFIFQYYREEENGRGNFPPRFSGLQFPNYSSELNVNALELDDSALYLCASSLVGGLLYGYTFGSGTRLTVV.

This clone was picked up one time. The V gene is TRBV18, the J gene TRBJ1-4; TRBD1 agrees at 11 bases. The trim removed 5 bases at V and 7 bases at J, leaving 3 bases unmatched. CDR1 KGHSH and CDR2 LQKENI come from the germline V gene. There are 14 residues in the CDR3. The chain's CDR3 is CASSAGTGGEKLFF. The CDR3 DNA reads TGTGCCAGCTCAGCCGGGACAGGGGGTGAAAAACTGTTTTTT.

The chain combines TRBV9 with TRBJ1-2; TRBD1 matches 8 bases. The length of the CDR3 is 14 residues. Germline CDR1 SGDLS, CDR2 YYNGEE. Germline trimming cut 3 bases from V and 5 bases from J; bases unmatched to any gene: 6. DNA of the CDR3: TGTGCCAGCAGCGGGGGGACAGGAGAATATGGCTACACCTTC. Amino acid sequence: CASSGGTGEYGYTF.

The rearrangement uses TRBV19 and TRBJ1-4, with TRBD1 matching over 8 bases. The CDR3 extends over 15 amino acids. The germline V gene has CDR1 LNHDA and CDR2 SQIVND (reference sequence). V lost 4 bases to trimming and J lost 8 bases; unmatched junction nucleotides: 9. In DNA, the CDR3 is TGTGCCAGTAGTACAATACAGGGGGTTATCGAAAAACTGTTTTTT. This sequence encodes CASSTIQGVIEKLFF.

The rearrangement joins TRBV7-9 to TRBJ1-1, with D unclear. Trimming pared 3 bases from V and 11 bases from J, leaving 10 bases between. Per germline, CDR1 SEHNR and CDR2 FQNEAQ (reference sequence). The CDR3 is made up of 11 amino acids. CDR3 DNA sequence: TGTGCCAGCAGCTTTACAGAGCTCGCTTTCTTT. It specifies CASSFTELAFF.

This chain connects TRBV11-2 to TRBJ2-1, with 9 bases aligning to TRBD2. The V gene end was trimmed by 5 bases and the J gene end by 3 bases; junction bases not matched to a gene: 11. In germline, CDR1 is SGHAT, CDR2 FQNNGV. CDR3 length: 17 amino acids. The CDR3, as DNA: TGTGCCAGCAGCGTGACGTTAGCGGGGGATGGCTACAATGAGCAGTTCTTC. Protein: CASSVTLAGDGYNEQFF.

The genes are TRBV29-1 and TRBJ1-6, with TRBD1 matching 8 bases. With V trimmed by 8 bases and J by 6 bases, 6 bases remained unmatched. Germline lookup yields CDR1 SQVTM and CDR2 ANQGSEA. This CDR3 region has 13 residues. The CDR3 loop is CSFQGAPNSPLHF. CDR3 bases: TGCAGCTTCCAGGGGGCGCCTAATTCACCCCTCCACTTT. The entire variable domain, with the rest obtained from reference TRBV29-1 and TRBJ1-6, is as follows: SAVISQKPSRDICQRGTSLTIQCQVDSQVTMMFWYRQQPGQSLTLIATANQGSEATYESGFVIDKFPISRPNLTFSTLTVSNMSPEDSSIYLCSFQGAPNSPLHFGNGTRLTVT.

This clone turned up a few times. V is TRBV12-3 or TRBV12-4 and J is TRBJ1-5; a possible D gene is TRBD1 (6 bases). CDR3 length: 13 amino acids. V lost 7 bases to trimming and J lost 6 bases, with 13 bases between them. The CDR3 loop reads CASNEQGVQPQHF. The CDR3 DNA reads TGTGCCAGCAACGAACAGGGAGTTCAGCCCCAGCATTTT.